The 5 T cell receptor beta chains presented below share a single source sample, sequenced in a study of blood T cell repertoires in COVID-19 (dated by TCRdb to the early 2020s). Libraries were constructed by the immunoSEQ multiplex PCR assay. TCRdb's version of the immuneACCESS table is confined to in-frame rearrangements and falls short of the full clone set. An unresolved V gene accounts for under half of the shortfall where checked; the remainder is of unknown origin. The sample table holds about 160,000 clones, of which less than 85% were seen once. Less than 20% of the sample goes to the ten largest clones. Sequenced input: PBMCs or T cells enriched from blood (not recorded which). The source is a man in his fifties or sixties who had recovered from COVID-19.

V usage is TRBV11-3 and J usage is TRBJ2-2; no clear D. Trimming took 2 bases from V and 7 from J, leaving 8 bases between them. This CDR3 contains 13 residues. CDR1 is SGHNT, CDR2 YENEEA, per germline. CDR3 in amino acids: CASSLNSVGELFF. Here the CDR3 DNA reads TGTGCCAGCAGCTTAAACTCGGTCGGGGAGCTGTTTTTT.

This chain uses TRBV6-1 with TRBJ1-1, with D possibly TRBD1 on 6 matching bases. Germline V CDR1 and CDR2: MNHNS, SASEGT. Trimming removed 1 base at V and 1 base at J, with 10 bases between. This CDR3 spans 15 amino acids. As DNA, the CDR3 is TGTGCCAGCAGTGAAGAAGACAGGAGGAACACTGAAGCTTTCTTT. Protein product: CASSEEDRRNTEAFF.

The chain uses TRBV15 and TRBJ1-3; D gene unclear. The CDR3 extends over 12 amino acids. V was clipped by 6 bases and J by 0 bases, with 3 bases between them. Germline CDR1 is LNHNV and CDR2 is YYDKDF (reference sequence). CDR3 sequence reads: CATSISGNTIYF. CDR3 bases: TGTGCCACCAGTATCTCTGGAAACACCATATATTTT.

The chain combines TRBV5-4 with TRBJ2-1; D uncertain. The CDR3 loop spans 14 amino acids. V lost 0 bases, J lost 8 bases, and 12 bases lay in between. Per the germline V gene, CDR1 is SGHNT and CDR2 is YYREEE (reference sequence). CDR3 region: CASSLAVTMDEQFF. CDR3 bases: TGTGCCAGCAGCTTGGCCGTCACTATGGATGAGCAGTTCTTC.

In its sample, this clone was seen once. The rearrangement links TRBV4-2 to TRBJ2-6; the D is unclear. There are 17 residues in the CDR3. Trimming took 4 bases from V and 0 from J, leaving 13 bases between them. Germline lookup yields CDR1 LGHNA and CDR2 YNFKEQ. CDR3 residues: CASSPAGGSSGANVLTF. The DNA of the CDR3 is TGTGCCAGCAGCCCGGCCGGCGGAAGCTCTGGGGCCAACGTCCTGACTTTC.